A single sample is the source of the 10 T cell receptor beta chains below, sequenced in a study of cytomegalovirus exposure and HLA in healthy donors. 60 Vbeta and 13 Jbeta primers were used in PCR. Assay: immunoSEQ multiplex PCR; the TCRdb copy retains only in-frame clones and omits some. The sample records about 140,000 clones, about 80% being singletons. Source material: PBMCs. The receptors shown here come from a woman between 40 and 55 years old in good health and CMV-seronegative.

The rearrangement joins TRBV11-2 to TRBJ1-2; 10 nucleotides line up with TRBD1. The junction had 9 bases not matched to a gene; V was cut back by 6 bases and J by 8 bases. Germline V lookup: CDR1 SGHAT, CDR2 FQNNGV. This CDR3 is built from 14 residues. CDR3 sequence reads: CASSYDRGPGGYTF. CDR3 in DNA: TGTGCCAGCAGTTACGACAGGGGGCCGGGGGGCTACACCTTC.

This chain uses TRBV27 with TRBJ2-2; the match to TRBD1 covers 8 bases. The CDR3 covers 15 residues. Per the germline V gene, CDR1 is MNHEY and CDR2 is SMNVEV (reference sequence). The ends lost 6 bases at V and 6 bases at J; junction bases unmatched: 9. The CDR3 sequence: CASRDGTGSAGELFF. The CDR3 nucleotides read TGTGCCAGCAGAGACGGGACAGGTTCTGCCGGGGAGCTGTTTTTT.

V is TRBV28 and J is TRBJ2-7; 8 bases are a match to TRBD2. The CDR3 runs 13 residues. Germline CDR1 reads MDHEN; CDR2 reads SYDVKM. The CDR3 reads CASIGTSRHEQYF. CDR3 coding DNA: TGTGCGAGTATTGGGACTAGTCGTCACGAGCAGTACTTC.

The J gene is TRBJ2-7, the V gene TRBV6-5, with D perhaps TRBD1 (6 bases). The V end lost 4 bases, the J end lost 3 bases, and 10 bases lay between the germline ends. The CDR3 contains 13 residues. Per germline, CDR1 MNHEY and CDR2 SVGAGI. The CDR3 is CASSWVGGYEQYF. CDR3 nucleotide sequence: TGTGCCAGCAGTTGGGTAGGGGGCTACGAGCAGTACTTC.

The V gene is TRBV11-1, the J gene TRBJ2-1; possibly TRBD1 for D (5 bases). With 3 bases removed from V and 10 bases from J, the gap between germline ends came to 13 bases. The germline V gene encodes CDR1 SGHAT and CDR2 FQDESV (reference sequence). The CDR3 is made up of 13 amino acids. The CDR3 DNA is TGTGCCAGCAGCTTCCGTCAGGGCCTCGAGCAGTTCTTC. Its protein product is CASSFRQGLEQFF.

The rearrangement uses TRBV4-1 and TRBJ2-7, with a tentative D call TRBD2 (5 bases). There are 15 residues in the CDR3. CDR1 and CDR2 (germline): MGHRA, YSYEKL. V lost 4 bases, J lost 0 bases, and 13 bases lay in between. This chain's CDR3 is CASSLLSGVSYEQYF. CDR3 DNA: TGCGCCAGCAGCCTCCTGAGCGGAGTCTCCTACGAGCAGTACTTC.

V gene TRBV4-1 combines with J gene TRBJ2-5; 11 bases line up with TRBD2. TRBJ2-7 explains the end of the DNA better; the J call may be wrong. The CDR3 covers 15 residues. The V gene's germline CDR1 is MGHRA and CDR2 YSYEKL. This CDR3 is CASSQRGLADYEQYF. In nucleotides, the CDR3 is TGCGCCAGCAGCCAACGGGGACTAGCGGACTACGAGCAGTACTTC.

The chain employs TRBV12-5 and TRBJ2-5, with 9 bases aligning to TRBD2. The J call is doubtful: the DNA matches TRBJ2-7 better. Germline loops: CDR1 LGHNT, CDR2 FRNRAP. This CDR3 contains 14 residues. The CDR3 sequence is CASAQAGGNYEQYF. DNA for the CDR3: TGTGCTAGTGCCCAAGCGGGAGGAAACTACGAGCAGTACTTC.

The table lists this clone with a few counts. CDR3 nucleotide sequence: TGTGCCAGCAGCCCCGGGACAGGGTATGGCGAGCAGTACTTC. It is translated as CASSPGTGYGEQYF. The genes are TRBV21-1 and TRBJ2-7; TRBD1 is the table's D call, not checked against the DNA. TRBV21-1 corresponds to a pseudogene. The CDR3 consists of 14 residues.

This chain connects TRBV7-2 to TRBJ2-7; TRBD2 matches 10 bases. Germline CDR1 SGHTA, CDR2 FQGNSA. The CDR3 loop spans 14 amino acids. J gave up 2 bases and V 5 bases, and 3 bases lay outside the gene matches. The CDR3 sequence: CASSKAGGTYEQYF. CDR3 in DNA: TGTGCCAGCAGCAAAGCGGGAGGGACCTACGAGCAGTACTTC.